This TCR beta chain was identified during a study of T cell changes during pregnancy in multiple sclerosis. This CDR3 is 15 amino acids long. The ends were cut back, 2 bases at V and 5 bases at J, with 16 bases in the middle. Germline lookup yields CDR1 MNHEY and CDR2 SVGAGI. In its sample, this clone was seen once. Sequencing was performed with immunoSEQ multiplex PCR; in TCRdb, only in-frame clones are kept and a portion is missing. The sample consists of 40,000 to 50,000 clones, roughly 90% of them appearing once. Sequences were derived from CD8+ T cells from peripheral blood mononuclear cells, sampled in the third trimester of pregnancy. The clonotype comes from a female donor with multiple sclerosis, enrolled in a pregnancy study. V is TRBV6-5 and J is TRBJ2-7; D is unclear. CDR3 DNA: TGTGCCAGCAGTTACAGTATTTCGTGGCTGGACGAGCAGTACTTC. Its translation is CASSYSISWLDEQYF.